Given below is one T cell receptor (beta chain) in context. This specimen comes from a study of cytomegalovirus exposure and HLA in healthy donors. Use of 60 Vbeta and 13 Jbeta primers characterized the PCR. Measured with immunoSEQ multiplex PCR; TCRdb has only the in-frame clones, and not every one. The table includes approximately 150,000 clones, roughly 90% detected once. The V gene end was trimmed by 6 bases and the J gene end by 0 bases; junction bases not matched to a gene: 8. Germline loops: CDR1 MNHNY, CDR2 SVGAGI (reference sequence). This CDR3 is built from 16 residues. The sample consisted of PBMCs. This chain uses TRBV6-6 with TRBJ2-1, with 7 nucleotides matching TRBD2. This sequence was found in a woman in her thirties or forties in good health and CMV-seronegative. CDR3 in amino acids: CASRITGTTSYNEQFF. Written as DNA, the CDR3 is TGTGCCAGCAGGATCACCGGGACTACCTCCTACAATGAGCAGTTCTTC.